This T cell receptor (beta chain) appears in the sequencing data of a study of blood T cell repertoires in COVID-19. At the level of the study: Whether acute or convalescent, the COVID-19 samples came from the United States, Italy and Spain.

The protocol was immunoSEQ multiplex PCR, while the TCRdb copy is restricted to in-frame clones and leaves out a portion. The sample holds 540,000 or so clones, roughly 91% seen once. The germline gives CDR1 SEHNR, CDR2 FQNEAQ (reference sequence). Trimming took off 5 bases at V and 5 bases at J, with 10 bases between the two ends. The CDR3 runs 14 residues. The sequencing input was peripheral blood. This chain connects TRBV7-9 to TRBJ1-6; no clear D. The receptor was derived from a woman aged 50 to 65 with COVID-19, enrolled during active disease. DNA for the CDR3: TGTGCCAGCAGCCGGGGAGAAAATAATTCACCCCTCCACTTT. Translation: CASSRGENNSPLHF. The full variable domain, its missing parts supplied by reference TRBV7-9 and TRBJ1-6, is DTGVSQNPRHKITKRGQNVTFRCDPISEHNRLYWYRQTLGQGPEFLTYFQNEAQLEKSRLLSDRFSAERPKGSFSTLEIQRTEQGDSAMYLCASSRGENNSPLHFGNGTRLTVT.